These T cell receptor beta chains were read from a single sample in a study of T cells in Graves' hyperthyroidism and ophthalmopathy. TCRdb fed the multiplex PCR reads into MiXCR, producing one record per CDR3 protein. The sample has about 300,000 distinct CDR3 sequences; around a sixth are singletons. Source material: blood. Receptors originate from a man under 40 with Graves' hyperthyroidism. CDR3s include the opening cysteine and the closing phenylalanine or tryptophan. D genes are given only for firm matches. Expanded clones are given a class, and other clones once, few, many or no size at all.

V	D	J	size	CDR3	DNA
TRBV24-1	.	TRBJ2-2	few	CATSDPGQISNTGELFF	TGTGCCACCAGTGATCCGGGACAAATCTCGAACACCGGGGAGCTGTTTTTT
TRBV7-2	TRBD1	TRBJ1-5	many	CASSPTGQGGQPQHF	TGTGCCAGCAGCCCCACGGGACAGGGAGGTCAGCCCCAGCATTTT
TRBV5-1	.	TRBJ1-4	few	CASRTSWSGEKLFF	TGCGCCAGCCGAACTAGTTGGTCGGGTGAAAAACTGTTTTTT
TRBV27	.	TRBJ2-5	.	CASSITRNPQETQYF	TGTGCCAGCAGTATTACTAGAAATCCTCAAGAGACCCAGTACTTC
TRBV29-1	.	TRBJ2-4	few	CSVEKAGSDIQYF	TGCAGCGTTGAAAAGGCCGGTTCGGACATTCAGTACTTC
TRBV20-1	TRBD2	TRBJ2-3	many	CSAREPSGHTDTQYF	TGCAGTGCTAGAGAGCCTAGCGGGCACACAGATACGCAGTATTTT
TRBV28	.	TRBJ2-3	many	CASSTPGRDTDTQYF	TGTGCCAGCAGTACCCCCGGACGTGACACAGATACGCAGTATTTT
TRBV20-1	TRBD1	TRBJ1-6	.	CSARYSGTGVSPLHF	TGCAGTGCTAGATACTCCGGGACAGGGGTATCACCCCTCCACTTT
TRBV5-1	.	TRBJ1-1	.	CASSNVGGTEAFF	TGCGCCAGCAGTAATGTAGGAGGCACTGAAGCTTTCTTT
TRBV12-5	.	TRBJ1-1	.	CASGLYFTEAFF	TGTGCTAGTGGTTTGTACTTTACTGAAGCTTTCTTT
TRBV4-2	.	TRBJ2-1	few	CASSQVLGNEQFF	TGTGCCAGCAGCCAAGTGCTTGGAAATGAGCAGTTCTTC
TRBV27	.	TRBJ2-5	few	CASSLSGAETQYF	TGTGCCAGCAGTTTATCAGGGGCGGAGACCCAGTACTTC
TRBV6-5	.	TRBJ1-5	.	CASSSKGSRNQPQHF	TGTGCCAGCAGTTCGAAGGGCTCGCGCAATCAGCCCCAGCATTTT
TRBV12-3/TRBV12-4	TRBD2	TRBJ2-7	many	CASSLTSWSSYEQYF	TGTGCCAGCAGTTTGACTAGCTGGAGCTCCTACGAGCAGTACTTC
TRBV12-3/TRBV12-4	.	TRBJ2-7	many	CASTSSSYEQYF	TGTGCCAGCACCTCAAGCTCCTACGAGCAGTACTTC
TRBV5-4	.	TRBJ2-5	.	CASRPGTIRRETQYF	TGTGCCAGCAGACCGGGGACGATCAGGAGGGAGACCCAGTACTTC
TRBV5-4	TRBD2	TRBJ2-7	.	CASSPSGNSYEQYF	TGTGCCAGCAGCCCTAGCGGGAACTCCTACGAGCAGTACTTC
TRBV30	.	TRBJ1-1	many	CAWRLGLITEAFF	TGTGCCTGGAGGTTGGGACTGATCACTGAAGCTTTCTTT
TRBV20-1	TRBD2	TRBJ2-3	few	CSAREPQASGRAGRGGTDTQYF	TGCAGTGCTAGAGAGCCCCAAGCTAGCGGGAGGGCGGGGCGGGGCGGCACAGATACGCAGTATTTT
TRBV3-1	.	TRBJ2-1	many	CASSQNSGYNEQFF	TGTGCCAGCAGCCAAAATTCGGGGTACAATGAGCAGTTCTTC
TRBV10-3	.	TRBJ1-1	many	CAIRITQGDTEAFF	TGTGCCATCAGAATTACACAGGGCGACACTGAAGCTTTCTTT
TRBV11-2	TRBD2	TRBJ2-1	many	CASSSILAGGGNEQFF	TGTGCCAGCAGCTCCATCCTAGCGGGAGGAGGTAATGAGCAGTTCTTC
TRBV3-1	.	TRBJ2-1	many	CASDRAGNNNEQFF	TGTGCCAGCGATAGGGCGGGAAACAACAATGAGCAGTTCTTC
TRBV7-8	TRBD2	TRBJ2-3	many	CASSSRGFTDTQYF	TGTGCCAGCAGCTCGCGGGGGTTCACAGATACGCAGTATTTT
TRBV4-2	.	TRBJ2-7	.	CASSQVLAGLYEQYF	TGTGCCAGCAGCCAAGTATTGGCGGGGCTCTACGAGCAGTACTTC
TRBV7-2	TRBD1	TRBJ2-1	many	CASSPWTGVYNEQFF	TGTGCCAGCAGCCCTTGGACAGGGGTTTACAATGAGCAGTTCTTC
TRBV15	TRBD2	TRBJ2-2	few	CATSRDAVGGMTGELFF	TGTGCCACCAGCAGAGATGCGGTGGGAGGGATGACCGGGGAGCTGTTTTTT
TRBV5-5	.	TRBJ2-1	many	CASSLDWAIYEQFF	TGTGCCAGCAGCTTGGATTGGGCTATCTATGAGCAGTTCTTC
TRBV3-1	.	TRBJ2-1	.	CASSPIGTPLVNEQFF	TGTGCCAGCAGCCCCATTGGGACTCCATTGGTGAATGAGCAGTTCTTC
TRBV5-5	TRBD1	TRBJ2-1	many	CATAFGTGGYEQFF	TGTGCCACCGCCTTTGGGACAGGGGGATACGAGCAGTTCTTC
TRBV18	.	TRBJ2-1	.	CASSPLSGTHNEQFF	TGTGCCAGCTCCCCGTTATCAGGGACCCACAATGAGCAGTTCTTC
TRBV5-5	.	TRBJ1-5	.	CASSLELNQPQHF	TGTGCCAGCAGCCTCGAATTGAATCAGCCCCAGCATTTT
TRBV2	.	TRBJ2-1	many	CASRRTGGADEQFF	TGTGCCAGCAGACGGACTGGGGGGGCGGATGAGCAGTTCTTC